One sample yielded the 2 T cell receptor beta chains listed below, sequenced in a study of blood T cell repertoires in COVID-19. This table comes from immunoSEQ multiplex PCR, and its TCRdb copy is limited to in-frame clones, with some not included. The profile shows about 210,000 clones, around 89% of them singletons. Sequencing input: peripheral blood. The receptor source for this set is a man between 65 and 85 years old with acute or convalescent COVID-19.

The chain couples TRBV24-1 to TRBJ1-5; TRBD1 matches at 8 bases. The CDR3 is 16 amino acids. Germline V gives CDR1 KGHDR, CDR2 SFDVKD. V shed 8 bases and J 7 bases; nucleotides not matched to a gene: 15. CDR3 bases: TGTGCCACCATAATCAGTGGACAGGGTGAGGAACAGCCCCAGCATTTT. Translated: CATIISGQGEEQPQHF.

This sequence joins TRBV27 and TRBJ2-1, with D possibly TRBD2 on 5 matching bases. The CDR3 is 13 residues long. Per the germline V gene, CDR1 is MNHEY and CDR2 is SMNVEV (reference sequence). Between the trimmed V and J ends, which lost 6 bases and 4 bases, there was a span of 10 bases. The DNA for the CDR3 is TGTGCCAGCAGGCAGGACTTGTACAATGAGCAGTTCTTC. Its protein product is CASRQDLYNEQFF.